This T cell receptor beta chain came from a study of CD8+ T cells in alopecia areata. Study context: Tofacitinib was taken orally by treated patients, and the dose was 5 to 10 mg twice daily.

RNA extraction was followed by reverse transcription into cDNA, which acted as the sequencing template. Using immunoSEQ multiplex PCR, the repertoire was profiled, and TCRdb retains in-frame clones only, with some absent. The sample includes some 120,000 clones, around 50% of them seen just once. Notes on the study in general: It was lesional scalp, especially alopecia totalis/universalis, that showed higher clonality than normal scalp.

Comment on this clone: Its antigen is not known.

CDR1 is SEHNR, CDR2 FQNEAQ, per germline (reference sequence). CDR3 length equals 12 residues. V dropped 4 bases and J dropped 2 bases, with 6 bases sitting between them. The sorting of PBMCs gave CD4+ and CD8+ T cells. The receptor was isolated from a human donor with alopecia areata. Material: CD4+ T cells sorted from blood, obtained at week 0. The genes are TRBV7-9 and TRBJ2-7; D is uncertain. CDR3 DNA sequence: TGTGCCAGCAGCTCGAGCCCCTACGAGCAGTACTTC. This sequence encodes CASSSSPYEQYF.